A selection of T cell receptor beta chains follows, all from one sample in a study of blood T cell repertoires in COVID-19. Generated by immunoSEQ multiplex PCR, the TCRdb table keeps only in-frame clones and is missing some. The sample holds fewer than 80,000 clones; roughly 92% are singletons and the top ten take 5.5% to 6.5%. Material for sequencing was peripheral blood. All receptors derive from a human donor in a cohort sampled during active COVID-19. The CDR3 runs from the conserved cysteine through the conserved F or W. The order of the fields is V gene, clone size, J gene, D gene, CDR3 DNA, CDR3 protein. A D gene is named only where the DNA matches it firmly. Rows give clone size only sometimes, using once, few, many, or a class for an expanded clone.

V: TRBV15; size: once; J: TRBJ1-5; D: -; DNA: TGTGCCACCAGCAGAGGGGTGGGCACCCAGAGGCCCCAGCATTTT; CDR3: CATSRGVGTQRPQHF
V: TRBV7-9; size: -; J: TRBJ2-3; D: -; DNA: TGTGCCAGCAGCCTCACAGGGCCCAGCACAGATACGCAGTATTTT; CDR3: CASSLTGPSTDTQYF
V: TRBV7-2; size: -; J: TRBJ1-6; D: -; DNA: TGTGCCAGCAGCTTAGGGGGCTCGGTGGGTGGGAATTCACCCCTCCACTTT; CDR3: CASSLGGSVGGNSPLHF
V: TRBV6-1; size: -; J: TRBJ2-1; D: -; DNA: TGTGCCAGCAGTGAATGGCCCGACAATGAGCAGTTCTTC; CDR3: CASSEWPDNEQFF
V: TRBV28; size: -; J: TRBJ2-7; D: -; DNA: TGTGCCAGCAGTTCCGACTACTCCTACGAGCAGTACTTC; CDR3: CASSSDYSYEQYF
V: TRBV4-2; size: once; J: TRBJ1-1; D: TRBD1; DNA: TGTGCCAGCAGCCAAGATAGGACAGGGGGGAACACTGAAGCTTTCTTT; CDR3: CASSQDRTGGNTEAFF
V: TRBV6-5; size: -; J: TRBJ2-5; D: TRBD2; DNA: TGTGCCAGCAGGGGACTAGCGGAAGAGACCCAGTACTTC; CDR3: CASRGLAEETQYF
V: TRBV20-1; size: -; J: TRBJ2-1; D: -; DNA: TGCAGTGCTGTTCCCGGGGGTGAGCAGTTCTTC; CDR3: CSAVPGGEQFF
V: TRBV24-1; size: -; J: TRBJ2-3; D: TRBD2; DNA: TGTGCCACCAGTAGAGCGGGGGAAGGGGATACGCAGTATTTT; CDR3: CATSRAGEGDTQYF
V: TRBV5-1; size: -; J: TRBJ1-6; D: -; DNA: TGCGCCAGCAGCCCAGAGACAGATTCACCCCTCCACTTT; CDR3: CASSPETDSPLHF
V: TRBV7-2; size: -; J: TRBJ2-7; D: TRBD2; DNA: TGTGCCAGCAGCCCACTCCGACTAGCGGGATCCTACGAGCAGTACTTC; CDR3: CASSPLRLAGSYEQYF
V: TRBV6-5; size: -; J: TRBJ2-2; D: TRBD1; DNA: TGTGCCAGCAGTCTAAAGGGGACAGGGTCCGGGGAGCTGTTTTTT; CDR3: CASSLKGTGSGELFF
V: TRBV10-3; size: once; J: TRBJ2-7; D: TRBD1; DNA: TGTGCCATCAGTGATGGACCGGGACAGGGGTCCTACGAGCAGTACTTC; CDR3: CAISDGPGQGSYEQYF
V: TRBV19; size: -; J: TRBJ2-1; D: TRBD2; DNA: TGTGCCAGTGTCGGACTAGCGGGACGGAATGAGCAGTTCTTC; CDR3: CASVGLAGRNEQFF
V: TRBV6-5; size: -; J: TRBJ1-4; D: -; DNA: TGTGCCAGCAGCTACATTCTTGAAAAACTGTTTTTT; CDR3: CASSYILEKLFF
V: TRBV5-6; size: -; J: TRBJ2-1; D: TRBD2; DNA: TGTGCCAGCAGGGGACTAGCGGGAGTCAATGAGCAGTTCTTC; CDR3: CASRGLAGVNEQFF
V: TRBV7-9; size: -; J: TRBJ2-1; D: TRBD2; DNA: TGTGCCAGCAGCTCTAGCGGGAGAGCAGGTGAGCAGTTCTTC; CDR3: CASSSSGRAGEQFF
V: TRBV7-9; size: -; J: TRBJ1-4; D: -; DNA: TGTGCCAGCAGCTTAGGACTGTGGGAAAAACTGTTTTTT; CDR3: CASSLGLWEKLFF
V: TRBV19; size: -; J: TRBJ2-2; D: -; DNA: TGTGCCAGTACCGAACAGGGCTGGAACACCGGGGAGCTGTTTTTT; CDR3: CASTEQGWNTGELFF
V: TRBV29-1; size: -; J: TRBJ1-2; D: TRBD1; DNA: TGCAGCGTAGAGGGACAGCCATATGGCTACACCTTC; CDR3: CSVEGQPYGYTF
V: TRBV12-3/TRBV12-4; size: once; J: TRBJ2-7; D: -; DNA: TGTGCCAGCAGGTCAAGGGGCCACGAGCAGTACTTC; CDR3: CASRSRGHEQYF
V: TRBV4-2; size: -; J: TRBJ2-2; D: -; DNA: TGTGCCAGCAGCCAAGCGAGACAGAACACCGGGGAGCTGTTTTTT; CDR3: CASSQARQNTGELFF
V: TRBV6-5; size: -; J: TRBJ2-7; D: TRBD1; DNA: TGTGCCAGTCACCACCTTGGGACAGGGCCCTACGAGCAGTACTTC; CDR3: CASHHLGTGPYEQYF
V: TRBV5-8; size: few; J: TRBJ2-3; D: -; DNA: TGTGCCAGCAGCTTGGGCCAGGTATGGTATTTT; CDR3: CASSLGQVWYF
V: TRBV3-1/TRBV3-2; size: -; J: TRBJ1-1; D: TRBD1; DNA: TGTGCCAGCAGCCGACAGGGGAACACTGAAGCTTTCTTT; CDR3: CASSRQGNTEAFF
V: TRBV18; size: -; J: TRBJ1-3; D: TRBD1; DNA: TGTGCCAGCTCACCGGGACAGGGTGGTGGAAACACCATATATTTT; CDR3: CASSPGQGGGNTIYF
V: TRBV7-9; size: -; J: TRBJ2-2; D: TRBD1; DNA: TGTGCCAGCAGCTCGGGACAGGGGGCAGCCGGGGAGCTGTTTTTT; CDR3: CASSSGQGAAGELFF
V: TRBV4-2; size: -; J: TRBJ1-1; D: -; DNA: TGTGCCAGCGGGGCAGGGGCCTACACTGAAGCTTTCTTT; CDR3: CASGAGAYTEAFF
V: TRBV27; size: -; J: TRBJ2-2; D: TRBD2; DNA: TGTGCCAGCAGTTTCGGGACTAGCGGGACCGGGGAGCTGTTTTTT; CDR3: CASSFGTSGTGELFF
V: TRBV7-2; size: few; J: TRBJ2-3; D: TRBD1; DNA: TGTGCCAGCAGCCCGAAGCCTAAGACAGGGGGCTGGATTCAGTATTTT; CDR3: CASSPKPKTGGWIQYF
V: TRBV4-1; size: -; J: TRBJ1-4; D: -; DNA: TGCGCCAGCAGCCAGACAGGTTCTTATAATGAAAAACTGTTTTTT; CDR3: CASSQTGSYNEKLFF
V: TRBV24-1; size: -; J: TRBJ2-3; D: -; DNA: TGTGCCACCACGGATCCGGGGGATAGCACAGATACGCAGTATTTT; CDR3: CATTDPGDSTDTQYF
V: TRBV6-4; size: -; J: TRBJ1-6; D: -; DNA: TGTGCCAGCAGTGTTTCGCAGGGAAATTCACCCCTCCACTTT; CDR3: CASSVSQGNSPLHF
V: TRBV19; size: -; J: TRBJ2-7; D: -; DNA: TGTGCCAGTAGTATTGGTAGCGGAGGTGGGAGCTCCTACGAGCAGTACTTC; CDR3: CASSIGSGGGSSYEQYF
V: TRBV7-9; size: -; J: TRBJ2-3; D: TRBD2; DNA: TGTGCCAGCAGCTTAGACCGCGGGAGGGGAAGCACAGATACGCAGTATTTT; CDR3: CASSLDRGRGSTDTQYF
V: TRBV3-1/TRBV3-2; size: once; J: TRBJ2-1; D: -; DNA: TGTGCCAGCAGCCAAAAGCCTGGTGAGCAGTTCTTC; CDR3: CASSQKPGEQFF
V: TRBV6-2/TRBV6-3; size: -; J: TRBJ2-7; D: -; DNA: TGTGCCAGCAGTTTACTAGATGTTCGCTACGAGCAGTACTTC; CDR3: CASSLLDVRYEQYF
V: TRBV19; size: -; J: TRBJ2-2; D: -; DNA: TGTGCCAGTAGTATAGTAAGGGGTCACACCGGGGAGCTGTTTTTT; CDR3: CASSIVRGHTGELFF
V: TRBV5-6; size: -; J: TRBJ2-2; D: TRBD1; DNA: TGTGCCAGCAGCTTACCCGACAGGGGAGCCGGGGAGCTGTTTTTT; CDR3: CASSLPDRGAGELFF
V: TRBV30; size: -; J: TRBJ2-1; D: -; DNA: TGTGCCTGGAGGGGGGCTCCTTGGTACGGCCGTGAGCAGTTCTTC; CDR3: CAWRGAPWYGREQFF
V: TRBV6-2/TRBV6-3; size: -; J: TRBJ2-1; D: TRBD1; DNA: TGTGCCAGCAGTTACTCCTCGCCGGGACAGAAGTTCGATGAGCAGTTCTTC; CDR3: CASSYSSPGQKFDEQFF
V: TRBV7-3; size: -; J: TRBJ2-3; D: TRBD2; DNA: TGTGCCAGCAGCTTAAATCTAGCGGGGGCAGATACGCAGTATTTT; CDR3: CASSLNLAGADTQYF
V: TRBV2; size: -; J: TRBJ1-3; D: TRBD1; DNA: TGTGCCAGCAGTTGGGACAGGTCTTCTGGAAACACCATATATTTT; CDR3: CASSWDRSSGNTIYF
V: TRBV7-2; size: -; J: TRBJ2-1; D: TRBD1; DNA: TGTGCCAGCAGTTCAACCGGGACAGGGCATGAGCAGTTCTTC; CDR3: CASSSTGTGHEQFF
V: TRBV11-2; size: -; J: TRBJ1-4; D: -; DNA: TGTGCCAGCAACCCGGGGTCCTCTAATGAAAAACTGTTTTTT; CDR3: CASNPGSSNEKLFF
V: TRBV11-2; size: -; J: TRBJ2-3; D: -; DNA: TGTGCCAGCAGCTTGGGCCCAGATACGCAGTATTTT; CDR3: CASSLGPDTQYF
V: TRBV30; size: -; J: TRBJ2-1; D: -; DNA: TGTGCCTGGACTAAGGAGAATGAGCAGTTCTTC; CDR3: CAWTKENEQFF
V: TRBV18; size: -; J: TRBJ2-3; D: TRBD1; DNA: TGTGCCAGCTCACCCCTGGCAGGGGGCGCGGATACGCAGTATTTT; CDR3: CASSPLAGGADTQYF
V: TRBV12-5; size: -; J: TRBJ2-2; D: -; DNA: TGTGCTAGTGGCAATCAGGACAGTCGCACCGGGGAGCTGTTTTTT; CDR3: CASGNQDSRTGELFF
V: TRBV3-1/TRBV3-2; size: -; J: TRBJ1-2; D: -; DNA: TGTGCCAGCAGCCCTGGGAAAGGGGCTCACTATGGCTACACCTTC; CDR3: CASSPGKGAHYGYTF
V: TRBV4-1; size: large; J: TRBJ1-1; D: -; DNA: TGCGCCAGCAGCCAAGCCTCCAACAGGGTGGCTTTCTTT; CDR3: CASSQASNRVAFF
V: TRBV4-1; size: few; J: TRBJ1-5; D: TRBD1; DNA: TGCGCCAGCAGCCACCGTCCCGGGACAGGGGCCAATCAGCCCCAGCATTTT; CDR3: CASSHRPGTGANQPQHF